This TCR beta chain was sequenced in a study of Graves' ophthalmopathy and Graves' hyperthyroidism. RNA transcripts provided the template for amplifying TCR beta CDR3 regions. HTBI primers primed a first-round RT-PCR, and a second-round multiplex PCR followed. TCRdb re-called the multiplex PCR reads through MiXCR, storing one row per CDR3 protein. The table has 740,000 or so distinct CDR3 sequences, 40% seen once. This clonotype was found a few times. One end of the junction varies from germline; a read error may be responsible. The CDR3 extends over 15 amino acids. Per germline, CDR1 SEHNR and CDR2 FQNEAQ (reference sequence).

Material: peripheral blood. This chain links TRBV7-9 with TRBJ2-2, with 8 bases fitting TRBD2. The receptor's source is an adult man with Graves' ophthalmopathy. The CDR3 nucleotides are TGCGCCAGCAGGCTCGGGACTAGGGGGACCGGGGAGCTGTTTTTT. It codes for CASRLGTRGTGELFF.